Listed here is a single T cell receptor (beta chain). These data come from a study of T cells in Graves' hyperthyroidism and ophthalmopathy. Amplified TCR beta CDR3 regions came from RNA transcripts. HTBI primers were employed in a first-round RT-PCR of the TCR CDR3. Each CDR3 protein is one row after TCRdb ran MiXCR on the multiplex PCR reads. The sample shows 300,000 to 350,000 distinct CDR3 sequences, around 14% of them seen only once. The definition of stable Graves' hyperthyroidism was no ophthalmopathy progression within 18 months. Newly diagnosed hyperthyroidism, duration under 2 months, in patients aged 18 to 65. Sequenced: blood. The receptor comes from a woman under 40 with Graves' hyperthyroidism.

The DNA for the CDR3 is TGTGCCAGCAGCACCTGGACGGGCCGGGGGGACACTGAAGCTTTCTTT. As protein: CASSTWTGRGDTEAFF. This chain uses TRBV7-6 with TRBJ1-1, with D possibly matching TRBD1 (5 bases). This CDR3 contains 16 residues. Trimming cost V 5 bases and J 3 bases, with 19 bases left between them. Germline-derived CDR1 and CDR2 are SGHVS and FNYEAQ.